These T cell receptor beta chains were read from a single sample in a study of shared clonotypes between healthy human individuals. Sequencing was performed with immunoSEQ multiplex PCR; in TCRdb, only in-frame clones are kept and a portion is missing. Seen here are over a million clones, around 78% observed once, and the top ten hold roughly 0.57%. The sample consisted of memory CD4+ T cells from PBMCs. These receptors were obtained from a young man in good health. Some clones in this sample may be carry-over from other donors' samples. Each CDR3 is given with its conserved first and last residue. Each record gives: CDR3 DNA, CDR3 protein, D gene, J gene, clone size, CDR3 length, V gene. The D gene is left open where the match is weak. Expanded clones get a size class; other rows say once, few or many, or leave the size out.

DNA: TGTGCCAGCAGTTTTGTTTGGTACAATGAGCAGTTCTTC
CDR3: CASSFVWYNEQFF
D: .
J: TRBJ2-1
size: once
length: 13
V: TRBV28

DNA: TGTGCCAGCAGCGACCTAGCGGGGACGGATACGCAGTATTTT
CDR3: CASSDLAGTDTQYF
D: TRBD2
J: TRBJ2-3
size: .
length: 14
V: TRBV6-6

DNA: TGTGCCAGCAGCCAGACAACAACTTATGGCTACACCTTC
CDR3: CASSQTTTYGYTF
D: .
J: TRBJ1-2
size: .
length: 13
V: TRBV6-5

DNA: TGTGCCAGCAGCCTGGGACTAGCGGGGACCGGGGAGCTGTTTTTT
CDR3: CASSLGLAGTGELFF
D: TRBD2
J: TRBJ2-2
size: .
length: 15
V: TRBV7-7

DNA: TGTGCCAGCAGCTTCGGACAGACGCCCGCGACTAATGAAAAACTGTTTTTT
CDR3: CASSFGQTPATNEKLFF
D: .
J: TRBJ1-4
size: .
length: 17
V: TRBV7-9

DNA: TGCAGCGTTGTAGGGTTAATTAAAACAGATACGCAGTATTTT
CDR3: CSVVGLIKTDTQYF
D: .
J: TRBJ2-3
size: .
length: 14
V: TRBV29-1

DNA: TGCGCCAGCAGCCCCCTTTCGGGGGGCTACGAGCAGTACTTC
CDR3: CASSPLSGGYEQYF
D: TRBD2
J: TRBJ2-7
size: once
length: 14
V: TRBV5-1

DNA: TGTGCCAGCAATTACAGGGGGAACTATGGCTACACCTTC
CDR3: CASNYRGNYGYTF
D: TRBD1
J: TRBJ1-2
size: .
length: 13
V: TRBV28

DNA: TGTGCCAGCGGGGCTAGCGGGAGAGGCGAGACCCAGTACTTC
CDR3: CASGASGRGETQYF
D: TRBD2
J: TRBJ2-5
size: once
length: 14
V: TRBV2

DNA: TGTGCCAGCAGGGGTGACAGGGGCTTTGAGCCCCAGCATTTT
CDR3: CASRGDRGFEPQHF
D: TRBD1
J: TRBJ1-5
size: .
length: 14
V: TRBV2

DNA: TGTGCCAGCAGGCGTTCGGGGGTGGCCGAGCAGTACTTC
CDR3: CASRRSGVAEQYF
D: .
J: TRBJ2-7
size: .
length: 13
V: TRBV5-6

DNA: TGTGCCAGCAGCCAAGGTCGACAGTCAGATACGCAGTATTTT
CDR3: CASSQGRQSDTQYF
D: .
J: TRBJ2-3
size: .
length: 14
V: TRBV4-2

DNA: TGTGCCAGCAGTTTACAGGTACATGAGCAGTTCTTC
CDR3: CASSLQVHEQFF
D: .
J: TRBJ2-1
size: .
length: 12
V: TRBV5-5

DNA: TGTGCCAGCAGCCCGGGACTTACCGACAATGAGCAGTTCTTC
CDR3: CASSPGLTDNEQFF
D: .
J: TRBJ2-1
size: .
length: 14
V: TRBV11-1

DNA: TGTGCCAGCTCGTCCACTAGCGGGAAATCTTCCCCCTCCTACGAGCAGTACTTC
CDR3: CASSSTSGKSSPSYEQYF
D: TRBD2
J: TRBJ2-7
size: few
length: 18
V: TRBV18